The present T cell receptor (beta chain) was sequenced within a study of T cell clonality in common variable immunodeficiency. In this sample, this clone turned up a few times. Its antigen is as yet unknown. The read is 3 residues too short to cover the CDR3 end, so that end is filled in from the germline J gene. The method was immunoSEQ multiplex PCR; TCRdb's version includes in-frame clones alone and lacks a portion of them. The sample presents about 2,200 clones, none singletons. This CDR3 comprises 14 residues. Trimming pared 0 bases from V and 6 bases from J, leaving 15 bases between. Germline V CDR1 and CDR2: DFQATT, SNEGSKA (reference sequence). General study points: Common variable immunodeficiency TCR beta sequences reportedly had fewer deletions and N-nucleotide insertions. Authors noted CVID clonality's cause needs subpopulation repertoire sequencing.

The TCR sequence derives from a human donor with common variable immunodeficiency. J is TRBJ2-7 and V is TRBV20-1, with a weak D call TRBD1 (5 bases). Sequenced: peripheral blood mononuclear cells. Incomplete CDR3 DNA: TGCAGTGCTAGAGATCCGCAGGGTGTAGGCGAG. Translation gives CSARDPQGVGE. The full CDR3 sequence reads CSARDPQGVGEQYF.